The 28 T cell receptor beta chains listed next were all sequenced from one sample in a study of blood T cell repertoires in COVID-19. TCRdb's table, derived via immunoSEQ multiplex PCR, lists solely in-frame clones and lacks some. The sample has about 250,000 clones, approximately 92% seen once; the top ten hold 2% to 2.5%. Sequenced material: PBMCs or T cells enriched from blood (not recorded which). All receptors come from a woman under 30 who had recovered from COVID-19.

This chain links TRBV21-1 with TRBJ1-4; the DNA was not compared with TRBD1, the D call given in the table. TRBV21-1 is noted as a pseudogene. There are 16 residues in the CDR3. CDR3 amino acids: CASSETYRGTNEKLFF. In nucleotides, the CDR3 is TGTGCCAGCAGCGAAACTTACAGGGGAACTAATGAAAAACTGTTTTTT.

In this sample, this clone turned up once. The chain couples TRBV2 to TRBJ1-2; 9 nucleotides agree with TRBD1. The germline CDR1 and CDR2 sequences are SNHLY and FYNNEI. Trimming cost V 8 bases and J 7 bases; bases outside gene matches: 11. The CDR3 covers 14 residues. The CDR3 protein is CASLTDRGSGGYTF. The CDR3 nucleotides read TGTGCCAGCTTGACGGACAGGGGTTCGGGTGGCTACACCTTC.

The rearrangement uses TRBV7-3 and TRBJ2-2, with 9 bases matching TRBD1. The CDR3 covers 15 residues. J gave up 7 bases and V 6 bases, and 9 bases lay outside the gene matches. Germline V lookup: CDR1 SGHTA, CDR2 FQGTGA. DNA of the CDR3: TGTGCCAGCAGGCCGGGACAGGGCGGTGTCGGGGAGCTGTTTTTT. Its protein is CASRPGQGGVGELFF.

This sequence joins TRBV27 and TRBJ2-7, with D possibly matching TRBD2 (5 bases). The V and J ends lost 2 bases and 5 bases respectively, with 7 bases between them. This CDR3 contains 12 residues. Germline CDR1 and CDR2: MNHEY and SMNVEV (reference sequence). CDR3 loop: CASSLIGDEQYF. In DNA, the CDR3 is TGTGCCAGCAGTTTAATCGGGGACGAGCAGTACTTC.

This chain uses TRBV20-1 with TRBJ2-1; D is unresolved. The CDR3 runs 11 residues. Trimming removed 4 bases at V and 4 bases at J, with 5 bases between. Germline V gene sequence: CDR1 DFQATT, CDR2 SNEGSKA (reference sequence). The CDR3 DNA sequence: TGCAGTGCTAACCTATACAATGAGCAGTTCTTC. Protein: CSANLYNEQFF.

This clone was seen a handful of times. DNA for the CDR3: TGTGCCAGTGTACTAGCGGGGGGCGGCAATGAGCAGTTCTTC. It yields the protein CASVLAGGGNEQFF. The chain employs TRBV2 and TRBJ2-1, with 12 bases identical to TRBD2. This CDR3 has 14 amino acids. The V gene's germline CDR1 is SNHLY and CDR2 FYNNEI. V was pared by 9 bases and J by 6 bases, with 6 bases of the junction left unmatched. Full variable domain (remainder filled in from reference TRBV2 and TRBJ2-1): EPEVTQTPSHQVTQMGQEVILRCVPISNHLYFYWYRQILGQKVEFLVSFYNNEISEKSEIFDDQFSVERPDGSNFTLKIRSTKLEDSAMYFCASVLAGGGNEQFFGPGTRLTVL.

V usage is TRBV5-1 and J usage is TRBJ1-2, with D maybe TRBD1 (6 bases). Germline loops: CDR1 SGHRS, CDR2 YFSETQ. V was trimmed by 1 base and J by 3 bases, leaving 10 bases between them. The CDR3 has 14 amino acids. CDR3: CASSLLQGDYGYTF. The CDR3, as DNA: TGCGCCAGCAGCTTGTTACAGGGCGACTATGGCTACACCTTC.

The chain employs TRBV2 and TRBJ1-5, with TRBD1 as a possible D gene (5 bases). The germline V gene encodes CDR1 SNHLY and CDR2 FYNNEI. The CDR3 runs to 15 residues. The V end was cut by 4 bases, the J end by 9 bases, with 19 bases between. The CDR3 nucleotides read TGTGCCAGCAGTGGCGCGGGGGTGGTTGATGGGCCCCAGCATTTT. Its translation: CASSGAGVVDGPQHF.

This clone was found a few times. The chain couples TRBV27 to TRBJ1-6, with 8 bases matching TRBD1. In germline, CDR1 is MNHEY, CDR2 SMNVEV (reference sequence). J gave up 7 bases and V 4 bases, and 9 bases lay outside the gene matches. This CDR3 has 16 residues. The CDR3 loop reads CASSYYRGATNSPLHF. The CDR3 nucleotides read TGTGCCAGCAGTTACTACAGGGGGGCGACAAATTCACCCCTCCACTTT.

The chain combines TRBV29-1 with TRBJ1-4; 8 nucleotides align to TRBD1. Germline V gene sequence: CDR1 SQVTM, CDR2 ANQGSEA. The CDR3 runs 16 residues. The trim removed 0 bases at V and 7 bases at J, leaving 10 bases unmatched. The DNA of the CDR3 is TGCAGCGTTGAAGATGGTTTCGGACAGGGAGGTGAAAAACTGTTTTTT. Translating it yields CSVEDGFGQGGEKLFF.

The J gene is TRBJ1-1, the V gene TRBV12-3 or TRBV12-4; D remains unclear. Trimming left V 4 bases short and J 5 bases short, with 5 bases between. The CDR3 is 11 residues long. The CDR3 region is CASSSKTEAFF. CDR3 bases: TGTGCCAGCAGTTCTAAGACTGAAGCTTTCTTT.

This chain joins TRBV3-1 (or the pseudogene TRBV3-2) and TRBJ1-1; unclear D gene. Deletions cut 4 bases from V and 3 bases from J, with 3 bases between. This CDR3 spans 11 amino acids. The germline gives CDR1 LGHDT, CDR2 YNNKEL (reference sequence). The CDR3 is CASSRDTEAFF. Written as DNA, the CDR3 is TGTGCCAGCAGCCGCGACACTGAAGCTTTCTTT.

The chain recombines TRBV3-1 (or the pseudogene TRBV3-2) with TRBJ1-1; D is perhaps TRBD1 (5 bases). Germline assignment: CDR1 LGHDT and CDR2 YNNKEL (reference sequence). CDR3 length: 14 residues. The ends were cut back, 0 bases at V and 7 bases at J, with 12 bases in the middle. CDR3 DNA sequence: TGTGCCAGCAGCCAAGATTTCGGGGGGTATGAAGCTTTCTTT. It translates to CASSQDFGGYEAFF.

V and J are TRBV6-5 and TRBJ2-1; TRBD1 agrees at 10 bases. Trimming at V came to 6 bases and at J to 4 bases, leaving 6 bases not matched to a gene. Germline assignment: CDR1 MNHEY and CDR2 SVGAGI. This CDR3 has 15 residues. Written as DNA, the CDR3 is TGTGCCAGCAGCCGTCCGGGACAGGGGTACAATGAGCAGTTCTTC. The encoded protein is CASSRPGQGYNEQFF.

The V and J genes are TRBV10-2 and TRBJ2-7; 8 bases are a match to TRBD2. The CDR3 totals 15 residues. After removal of 3 bases from V and 3 bases from J, the junction contained 7 bases not matched to a gene. Germline V CDR1 and CDR2: WSHSY, SAAADI. CDR3 in amino acids: CASSDGSGESYEQYF. The CDR3 nucleotides read TGCGCCAGCAGTGATGGTAGCGGGGAAAGCTACGAGCAGTACTTC.

The chain carries TRBV11-2 and TRBJ1-2, with TRBD1 as a possible D gene (6 bases). CDR3 size: 14 residues. Germline CDR1 reads SGHAT; CDR2 reads FQNNGV. V shed 0 bases and J shed 8 bases, with 13 bases lying between them. The CDR3: CASSLDLGARGYTF. CDR3 coding DNA: TGTGCCAGCAGCTTAGATCTGGGGGCGCGGGGCTACACCTTC.

The chain recombines TRBV6-5 with TRBJ2-1; 11 positions agree with TRBD1. The CDR3 runs 15 residues. V trimming: 5 bases; J trimming: 7 bases; junction bases outside the gene matches: 7. CDR1 is MNHEY, CDR2 SVGAGI, per germline. CDR3 sequence: CASSPRGQGANEQFF. In DNA form, the CDR3 reads TGTGCCAGCAGTCCTCGAGGACAGGGGGCGAATGAGCAGTTCTTC.

This chain links TRBV5-1 with TRBJ2-7; 7 bases agree with TRBD2. There are 14 residues in the CDR3. The V gene end was trimmed by 1 base and the J gene end by 0 bases; junction bases not matched to a gene: 1. Germline V CDR1 and CDR2: SGHRS, YFSETQ. The chain's CDR3 is CASSLSGDSYEQYF. The CDR3 nucleotides are TGCGCCAGCAGCTTGAGCGGGGACTCCTACGAGCAGTACTTC.

This chain uses TRBV2 with TRBJ2-7; 8 bases fit TRBD1. There are 12 residues in the CDR3. CDR1 and CDR2 from the germline V gene are SNHLY and FYNNEI. The V segment lost 6 bases and the J segment 4 bases; nucleotides outside the gene matches: 2. The CDR3 sequence is CASRRQGYEQYF. The DNA of the CDR3 is TGTGCCAGCAGAAGACAGGGGTACGAGCAGTACTTC. The whole variable domain, filled in from reference TRBV2 and TRBJ2-7, reads EPEVTQTPSHQVTQMGQEVILRCVPISNHLYFYWYRQILGQKVEFLVSFYNNEISEKSEIFDDQFSVERPDGSNFTLKIRSTKLEDSAMYFCASRRQGYEQYFGPGTRLTVT.

The rearrangement links TRBV5-1 to TRBJ2-1, with 14 bases aligning to TRBD2. Trimming took 3 bases from V and 4 from J; bases not matched to a gene: 6. Germline CDR1 reads SGHRS; CDR2 reads YFSETQ. The CDR3 is 17 residues long. Written as DNA, the CDR3 is TGCGCCAGCAGCTGGGGACTAGCGGGGGCCTTTTACAATGAGCAGTTCTTC. Residues: CASSWGLAGAFYNEQFF.

The chain links TRBV28 to TRBJ1-6; 8 bases line up with TRBD1. There are 14 residues in the CDR3. V shed 3 bases and J 7 bases; nucleotides not matched to a gene: 2. Germline CDR1 and CDR2: MDHEN and SYDVKM. The CDR3 reads CASSFTGGNSPLHF. Written as DNA, the CDR3 is TGTGCCAGCAGTTTTACAGGGGGGAATTCACCCCTCCACTTT.

J is TRBJ2-3 and V is TRBV20-1; 12 bases map to TRBD2. The germline CDR1 and CDR2 sequences are DFQATT and SNEGSKA (reference sequence). CDR3 length equals 16 residues. The V and J ends lost 3 bases and 3 bases, in that order; junction bases with no gene match: 7. As DNA, the CDR3 is TGCAGTGCTAGTGCCACTAGCGGGGGGCCGACAGATACGCAGTATTTT. Its translation: CSASATSGGPTDTQYF.

The chain links TRBV27 to TRBJ1-2; D remains unclear. Germline V CDR1 and CDR2: MNHEY, SMNVEV (reference sequence). Trimming cost V 3 bases and J 8 bases, with 22 bases left between them. CDR3 length: 16 residues. DNA of the CDR3: TGTGCCAGCAGTTTTTCCCCCGGGAGGGAGTCGGAGGGCTACACCTTC. Its translation: CASSFSPGRESEGYTF.

This chain joins TRBV14 and TRBJ2-1; TRBD1 aligns across 7 bases. The CDR3 loop spans 14 amino acids. Trimming cost V 3 bases and J 10 bases; bases outside gene matches: 9. Germline loops: CDR1 SGHDN, CDR2 FVKESK. The CDR3 protein is CASSQLKTGNEQFF. CDR3 DNA sequence: TGTGCCAGCAGCCAGTTGAAGACAGGGAACGAGCAGTTCTTC. The whole variable domain, filled in from reference TRBV14 and TRBJ2-1, reads EAGVTQFPSHSVIEKGQTVTLRCDPISGHDNLYWYRRVMGKEIKFLLHFVKESKQDESGMPNNRFLAERTGGTYSTLKVQPAELEDSGVYFCASSQLKTGNEQFFGPGTRLTVL.

V is TRBV2 and J is TRBJ1-2; D is perhaps TRBD1 (6 bases). Trimming pared 5 bases from V and 5 bases from J, leaving 15 bases between. CDR3 size: 14 residues. CDR1 is SNHLY and CDR2 is FYNNEI in the germline V gene. The CDR3 sequence: CASSSQGRGYGYTF. The CDR3 region has the DNA TGTGCCAGCAGTTCCCAAGGCAGGGGATATGGCTACACCTTC.

This chain links TRBV5-1 with TRBJ1-1, with TRBD1 as a possible D gene (6 bases). Germline-derived CDR1 and CDR2 are SGHRS and YFSETQ. The CDR3 length is 14 residues. V was shortened by 4 bases and J by 3 bases, with 13 bases between the two germline ends. The CDR3: CASSTHGGDTEAFF. The CDR3 DNA reads as TGCGCCAGCAGCACCCATGGGGGCGACACTGAAGCTTTCTTT.

The chain couples TRBV10-3 to TRBJ2-5; 7 bases agree with TRBD1. After removal of 10 bases from V and 0 bases from J, the junction contained 8 bases not matched to a gene. Germline V gives CDR1 ENHRY, CDR2 SYGVKD. This CDR3 is built from 14 residues. The CDR3 region is CATTGQGYQETQYF. DNA for the CDR3: TGTGCCACGACAGGGCAAGGGTACCAAGAGACCCAGTACTTC.

A single count supports this clone. The genes are TRBV7-2 and TRBJ1-5; TRBD1 is a possible D gene (5 bases). Trimming stripped 7 bases from V and 2 bases from J, with 15 bases between. CDR1 SGHTA and CDR2 FQGNSA come from the germline V gene. This CDR3 is built from 15 residues. CDR3 in amino acids: CASTRFRGGNQPQHF. The CDR3 DNA reads TGTGCCAGCACCCGGTTCCGGGGGGGCAATCAGCCCCAGCATTTT.